The clone carrying this T cell receptor (beta chain) came up many times. The data were obtained in a study of T cells in Graves' hyperthyroidism and ophthalmopathy. The source material, RNA transcripts, was used to amplify TCR beta CDR3 regions. A set of HTBI primers served as the primers for a first-round RT-PCR of the TCR CDR3. TCRdb re-called the multiplex PCR reads with MiXCR, one entry per CDR3 protein. The sample yields approximately 400,000 distinct CDR3 sequences, roughly 18% seen once. Ophthalmopathy patients all had a Clinical Activity Score of at least 3, a NOSPECS grade of at least 4 and disease under 3 months old. Those patients with uncontrolled infection, other autoimmune disease, pregnancy or lactation were excluded. Extraction of PBMCs used 9 to 10 ml of fresh peripheral blood. The receptor was derived from a man between 18 and 29 years old with Graves' ophthalmopathy. Sequencing used blood.

The CDR3 DNA is TGTGCCAGCAGTTCTCCCTACAGGGCTGGTCAGCCCCAGCATTTT. As protein: CASSSPYRAGQPQHF. The gene calls are TRBV28 and TRBJ1-5; tentatively, D is TRBD1 (6 bases). The CDR3 is made up of 15 amino acids. Trimming removed 4 bases at V and 6 bases at J, with 16 bases between. Germline assignment: CDR1 MDHEN and CDR2 SYDVKM. Based on the CDR3 plus reference TRBV28 and TRBJ1-5, the full variable domain is DVKVTQSSRYLVKRTGEKVFLECVQDMDHENMFWYRQDPGLGLRLIYFSYDVKMKEKGDIPEGYSVSREKKERFSLILESASTNQTSMYLCASSSPYRAGQPQHFGDGTRLSIL.